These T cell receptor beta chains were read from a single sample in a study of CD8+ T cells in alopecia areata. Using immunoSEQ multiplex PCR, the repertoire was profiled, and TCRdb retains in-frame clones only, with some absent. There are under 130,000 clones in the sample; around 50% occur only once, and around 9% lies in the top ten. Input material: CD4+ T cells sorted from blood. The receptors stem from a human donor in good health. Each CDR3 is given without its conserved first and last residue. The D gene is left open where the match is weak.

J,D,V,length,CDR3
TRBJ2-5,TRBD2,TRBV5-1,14,ASSLGAGGPQETQY
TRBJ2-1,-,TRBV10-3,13,AIDEGRSSYNEQF
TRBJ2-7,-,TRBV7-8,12,ASSLVFSAHEQY
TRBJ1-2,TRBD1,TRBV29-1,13,SVEERPGQGRGYT
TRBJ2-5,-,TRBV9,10,ASSANQETQY
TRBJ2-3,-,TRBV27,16,AISEGQGGALGTDTQY
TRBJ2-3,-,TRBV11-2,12,ASSPPGGEHTQY
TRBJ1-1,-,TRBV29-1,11,SVVRDGNTEAF
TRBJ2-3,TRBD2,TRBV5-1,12,ASSLSLAEDTQY
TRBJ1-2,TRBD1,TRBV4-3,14,ASSLDSGTGLNGYT
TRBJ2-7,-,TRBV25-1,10,ASSESYGEQY
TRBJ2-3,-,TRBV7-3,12,ASTPYLSTDTQY
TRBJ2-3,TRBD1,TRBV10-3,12,AITSGQGIDTQY
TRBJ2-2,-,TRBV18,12,ASSPGQYTGELF
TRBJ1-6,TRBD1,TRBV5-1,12,ASSLGQPNSPLH
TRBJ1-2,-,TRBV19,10,ASTRQGIGYT
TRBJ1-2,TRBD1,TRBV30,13,AWSVRDRGSYGYT
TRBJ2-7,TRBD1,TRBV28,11,ASSPGQTYEQY
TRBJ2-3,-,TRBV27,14,ASRNYGGRLMDTQY
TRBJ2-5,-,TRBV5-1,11,ASSMSRQETQY
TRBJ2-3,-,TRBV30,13,AWAARGASTDTQY
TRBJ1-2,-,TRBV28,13,ASSPPFGYRYGYT
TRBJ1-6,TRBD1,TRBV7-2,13,ASSVDRGQNSPLH
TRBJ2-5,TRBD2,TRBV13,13,ASSSRLASKETQY
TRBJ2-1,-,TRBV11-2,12,ASSLDPGYNEQF
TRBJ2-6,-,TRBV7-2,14,ASSSQARSGANVLT
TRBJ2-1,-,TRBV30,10,AWSESYNEQF
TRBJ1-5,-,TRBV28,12,ASRQELSNQPQH
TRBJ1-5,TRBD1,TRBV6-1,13,ASRPQGEPFQPQH
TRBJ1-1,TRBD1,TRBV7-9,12,ASSQVDRGTEAF
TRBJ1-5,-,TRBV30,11,AWSVGLNQPQH
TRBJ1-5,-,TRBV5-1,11,ASSLEANQPQH
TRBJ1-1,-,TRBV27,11,ASSSQLNTEAF
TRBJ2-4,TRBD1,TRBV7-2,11,ASSSRQGVIQY
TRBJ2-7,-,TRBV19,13,ASRREGAGSYEQY
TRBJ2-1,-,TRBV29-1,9,SVEKWDEQF
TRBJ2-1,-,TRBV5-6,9,ASSRRLEEF
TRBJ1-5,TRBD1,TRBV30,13,AWGQGIYSNQPQH